This T cell receptor beta chain stems from a study of blood T cell repertoires in COVID-19. On the study more broadly: Specimens from acute and convalescent COVID-19 originated in the United States, Italy and Spain.

Germline V gene sequence: CDR1 SGHRS, CDR2 YFSETQ. Unmatched junction bases numbered 10, after V lost 7 bases and J lost 4 bases. The CDR3 has 15 amino acids. In the study's own analysis: Counts of nucleated cells, estimated from reference gene primer amplification, were obtained. Only in-frame clones appear in the TCRdb table, and some are missing; sequencing was by immunoSEQ multiplex PCR. V, J and clone size reflect that table, while D and trimming were determined from the DNA. The sample has about 240,000 clones, about 90% seen once. V usage is TRBV5-1 and J usage is TRBJ2-3, with 9 positions matching TRBD2. The TCR originated in a woman in her thirties who had recovered from COVID-19. The sequenced sample was peripheral blood. In DNA form, the CDR3 reads TGCGCCAGCGGAGGGGCGGGGGGGCCGTCAGATACGCAGTATTTT. This gives the protein CASGGAGGPSDTQYF.